Listed below are T cell receptor beta chains from one sample, sequenced in a study of neurological immune-mediated disorders. TCRdb ran MiXCR on the 5' RACE reads and lists one entry per CDR3 protein. The table records approximately 87,000 distinct CDR3 sequences, around an eighth of them present only once. The sample comprised PBMCs. These receptors all stem from a woman in her 50s in good health. Each CDR3 is given with its conserved first and last residue. D genes are given only for firm matches. Size values are once, few and many counts, or a class for expanded clones, and some rows have none.

>TRBV9|15|NA|many|TRBJ2-1
TGTGCCAGCAGCGTAGGGGCCTCGAATCTGAATGAGCAGTTCTTC
CASSVGASNLNEQFF
>TRBV7-9|20|NA|NA|TRBJ1-1
NA
CASSFYICSAREISRTEAFF
>TRBV20-1|11|NA|many|TRBJ2-7
TGCAGTGCTACCAGCGCCTACGAGCAGTACTTC
CSATSAYEQYF
>TRBV7-6|15|NA|many|TRBJ2-7
TGTGCCAGCAGCCGAGACCAAACACGCTCCTACGAGCAGTACTTC
CASSRDQTRSYEQYF
>TRBV3-1|14|NA|many|TRBJ2-2
TGTGCCAGCAGCCAACCTGACAGGTCGGGGGAGCTGTTTTTT
CASSQPDRSGELFF
>TRBV29-1|11|NA|NA|TRBJ2-7
TGCAGCGTTCAGGACGGCTACGAGCAGTACTTC
CSVQDGYEQYF
>TRBV7-2|16|NA|many|TRBJ1-6
TGTGCCAGCAGCTTAGCTCCCGGGACTGTGGGCTCACCCCTCCACTTT
CASSLAPGTVGSPLHF
>TRBV5-1|15|TRBD2|many|TRBJ2-1
TGCGCCAGCAGCTGGACTAGCGGGGGTGTCAATGAGCAGTTCTTC
CASSWTSGGVNEQFF
>TRBV7-2|15|TRBD2|many|TRBJ2-5
TGTGCCAGCAGCTCGGCTAGCGGGAGGGGAGAGACCCAGTACTTC
CASSSASGRGETQYF
>TRBV24-1|12|NA|many|TRBJ2-7
TGTGCCACCAATGGTCCTAGGGGCGGGCAGTACTTC
CATNGPRGGQYF
>TRBV29-1|16|NA|many|TRBJ2-3
TGCAGCGTTGAAATTCGAGGATGGGAGCACACAGATACGCAGTATTTT
CSVEIRGWEHTDTQYF
>TRBV30|17|TRBD2|many|TRBJ2-1
TGTGCCTGGAGTGTACCGCCGGGACTAGCGGGAATAAATGAGCAGTTCTTC
CAWSVPPGLAGINEQFF
>TRBV28|10|NA|NA|TRBJ2-7
TGTGCCAGCGTAGGTTACTATCAGTACTTC
CASVGYYQYF
>TRBV10-3|13|NA|NA|TRBJ1-4
TGTGTCATAAGTGAGTCAGGGTTTTCGCCTAAGTTTTTT
CVISESGFSPKFF
>TRBV3-1|18|TRBD2|many|TRBJ2-1
TGTGCCAGCAGCCAAGTAGGTAATAGCGGGGGGGCCAGGAATGAGCAGTTCTTC
CASSQVGNSGGARNEQFF
>TRBV25-1|13|TRBD2|many|TRBJ2-5
TGTGCCATCGGCGAGCGGGGGGAAGAGACCCAGTACTTC
CAIGERGEETQYF
>TRBV2|14|NA|many|TRBJ2-7
TGTGCCAGCACCATGCAACTAGCCACCTACGAGCAGTACTTC
CASTMQLATYEQYF
>TRBV20-1|16|NA|NA|TRBJ2-7
TGCAGTGCTTGGTACCAGGGGGGGCCATTGGGGTACGAGCAGTACTTC
CSAWYQGGPLGYEQYF
>TRBV7-2|15|NA|NA|TRBJ1-4
TGTGCCAGCAGCCTTGAGACCGCAACTAATGAAAAACTGTTTTTT
CASSLETATNEKLFF
>TRBV5-1|14|TRBD2|NA|TRBJ2-5
TGCGCCAGCAGTTACCGACCGGGAGGAGAGACCCAGTACTTC
CASSYRPGGETQYF
>TRBV5-1|14|NA|many|TRBJ2-1
TGCGCCAGCAGCTCCGGGACGGAGGACAATGAGCAGTTCTTC
CASSSGTEDNEQFF
>TRBV5-1|16|TRBD1|many|TRBJ2-1
TGCGCCAGCAGCTTACAGGGGGAGAGCTCCTACAATGAGCAGTTCTTC
CASSLQGESSYNEQFF
>TRBV29-1|13|TRBD1|many|TRBJ2-7
TGCAGCGTCCGGACAGGCACGACCTACGAGCAGTACTTC
CSVRTGTTYEQYF
>TRBV5-5|15|NA|many|TRBJ2-3
TGTGCCAGCAGCTTTATCCCTCGAAACACAGATACGCAGTATTTT
CASSFIPRNTDTQYF
>TRBV5-1|14|TRBD1|many|TRBJ1-6
TGCGCCAGCAGCGTGGGGACAGGGGGTTCACCCCTCCACTTT
CASSVGTGGSPLHF